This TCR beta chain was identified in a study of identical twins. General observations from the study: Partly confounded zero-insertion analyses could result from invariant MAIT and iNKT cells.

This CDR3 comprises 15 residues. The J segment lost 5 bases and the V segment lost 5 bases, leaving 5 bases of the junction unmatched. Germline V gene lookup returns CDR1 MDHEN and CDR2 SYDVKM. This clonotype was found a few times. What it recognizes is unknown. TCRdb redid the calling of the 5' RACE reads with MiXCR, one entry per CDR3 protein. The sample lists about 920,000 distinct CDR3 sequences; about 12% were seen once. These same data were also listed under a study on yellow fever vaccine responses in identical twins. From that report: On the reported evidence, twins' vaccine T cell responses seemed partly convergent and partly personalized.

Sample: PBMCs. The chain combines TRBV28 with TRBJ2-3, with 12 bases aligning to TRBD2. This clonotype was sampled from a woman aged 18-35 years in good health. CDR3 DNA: TGTGCCAGCAGTCCTAGCGGGGGGGCTGGAGATACGCAGTATTTT. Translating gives CASSPSGGAGDTQYF.